Listed below are T cell receptor beta chains from one sample, sequenced in a study of T cells in Graves' hyperthyroidism and ophthalmopathy. TCRdb called the multiplex PCR reads again in MiXCR, with one record for every CDR3 protein. The profile shows 45,000 to 75,000 distinct CDR3 sequences, around half of them singletons. The sample consisted of blood. The receptors come from a woman aged 25 to 39 with Graves' ophthalmopathy. Each CDR3 is given with its conserved first and last residue. D genes are given only for firm matches. Some rows have no size entry. The others give once, few or many, or a class for an expanded clone.

clone_size	v_call	d_call	j_call	cdr3_aa	cdr3_nt
many	TRBV28	NA	TRBJ1-2	CASSPGGPDYGYTF	TGTGCCAGCAGTCCCGGCGGGCCGGACTATGGCTACACCTTC
once	TRBV7-8	NA	TRBJ2-2	CASERQNTGELFF	TGTGCCAGCGAGCGACAGAACACCGGGGAGCTGTTTTTT
NA	TRBV28	TRBD1	TRBJ2-5	CASRQGQGLNQPQYF	TGTGCCAGCAGGCAAGGACAGGGTCTCAATCAGCCCCAGTACTTC
NA	TRBV10-3	TRBD1	TRBJ2-1	CAIRTGGVDEQFF	TGTGCCATCAGGACAGGGGGTGTCGATGAGCAGTTCTTC
NA	TRBV9	NA	TRBJ2-3	CASSKEASTDTQYF	TGTGCCAGCAGCAAGGAGGCGAGCACAGATACGCAGTATTTT
medium-sized	TRBV10-3	TRBD1	TRBJ1-2	CAISRTGTLGHGYTF	TGTGCCATCAGCAGGACAGGGACGCTCGGGCATGGCTACACCTTC
many	TRBV7-9	TRBD2	TRBJ2-5	CASSLSGGQETQYF	TGTGCCAGCAGCCTAAGCGGGGGCCAAGAGACCCAGTACTTC
many	TRBV6-5	TRBD2	TRBJ2-7	CAAGGDLPPYEQYF	TGTGCCGCGGGGGGGGACTTGCCCCCCTACGAGCAGTACTTC
few	TRBV3-1	TRBD2	TRBJ2-3	CASSLLQSSGRHTQYF	TGTGCCAGCAGCCTCCTGCAGTCTAGCGGGAGACATACGCAGTATTTT
many	TRBV20-1	TRBD2	TRBJ2-2	CSAAALGLAGVSTGELFF	TGCAGTGCTGCCGCCCTGGGACTAGCGGGAGTATCCACCGGGGAGCTGTTTTTT
NA	TRBV16	NA	TRBJ2-7	CASSQYPGDSYEQYF	TGTGCCAGCAGCCAATATCCAGGGGACTCATACGAGCAGTACTTC
NA	TRBV29-1	NA	TRBJ2-2	CSSQTGELFF	TGCAGCTCCCAAACCGGGGAGCTGTTTTTT
NA	TRBV12-3/TRBV12-4	TRBD1	TRBJ1-4	CASSSTGTGGYNEKLFF	TGTGCCAGCAGTTCAACAGGGACAGGGGGGTATAATGAGAAACTGTTTTTT
many	TRBV6-4	TRBD1	TRBJ2-7	CASILQRDRVYEQYF	TGTGCCAGCATACTCCAACGGGACAGGGTCTACGAGCAGTACTTC
many	TRBV2	TRBD1	TRBJ1-4	CASSEGQANEKLFF	TGTGCCAGCAGTGAGGGACAGGCTAATGAAAAACTGTTTTTT
many	TRBV28	NA	TRBJ1-2	CASSLQGSLNYGYTF	TGTGCCAGCAGTTTACAGGGATCCCTTAACTATGGCTACACCTTC
many	TRBV5-4	NA	TRBJ2-1	CASSWSMAEGQFF	TGTGCCAGCAGCTGGAGTATGGCCGAGGGGCAGTTCTTC
many	TRBV10-1	TRBD1	TRBJ2-7	CASSGGQGLRYEQYF	TGCGCCAGCAGTGGGGGACAGGGCCTTAGGTACGAGCAGTACTTC